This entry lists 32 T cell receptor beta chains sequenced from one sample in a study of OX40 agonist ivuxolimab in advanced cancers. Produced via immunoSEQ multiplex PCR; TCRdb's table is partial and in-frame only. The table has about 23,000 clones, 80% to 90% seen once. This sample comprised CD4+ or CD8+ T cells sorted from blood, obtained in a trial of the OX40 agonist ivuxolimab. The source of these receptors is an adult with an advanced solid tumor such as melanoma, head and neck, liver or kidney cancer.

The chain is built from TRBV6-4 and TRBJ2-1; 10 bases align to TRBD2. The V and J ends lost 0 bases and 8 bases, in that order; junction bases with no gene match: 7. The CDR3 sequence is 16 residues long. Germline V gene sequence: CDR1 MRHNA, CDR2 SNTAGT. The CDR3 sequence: CASSDSASGGMDEQFF. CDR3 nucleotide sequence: TGTGCCAGCAGTGACTCGGCTAGCGGGGGTATGGATGAGCAGTTCTTC.

CDR3 residues: CASSLESRSLYGYTF. CDR3 nucleotide sequence: TGTGCCAGCAGCTTAGAATCCAGGTCACTCTATGGCTACACCTTC. The chain recombines TRBV11-2 with TRBJ1-2; the D is unclear. The V and J ends lost 0 bases and 4 bases respectively, with 12 bases between them. Germline loops: CDR1 SGHAT, CDR2 FQNNGV. This CDR3 is 15 amino acids long. The whole variable domain, remainder taken from reference TRBV11-2 and TRBJ1-2, is EAGVAQSPRYKIIEKRQSVAFWCNPISGHATLYWYQQILGQGPKLLIQFQNNGVVDDSQLPKDRFSAERLKGVDSTLKIQPAKLEDSAVYLCASSLESRSLYGYTFGSGTRLTVV.

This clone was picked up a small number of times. The CDR3 region is CSVELRPEAFF. CDR3 nucleotides: TGCAGCGTTGAACTCCGACCTGAAGCTTTCTTT. The rearrangement joins TRBV29-1 to TRBJ1-1; D unclear. CDR3 length: 11 amino acids. V dropped 2 bases and J dropped 6 bases, with 7 bases sitting between them. Per germline, CDR1 SQVTM and CDR2 ANQGSEA. The variable domain in full, completed from reference TRBV29-1 and TRBJ1-1, reads SAVISQKPSRDICQRGTSLTIQCQVDSQVTMMFWYRQQPGQSLTLIATANQGSEATYESGFVIDKFPISRPNLTFSTLTVSNMSPEDSSIYLCSVELRPEAFFGQGTRLTVV.

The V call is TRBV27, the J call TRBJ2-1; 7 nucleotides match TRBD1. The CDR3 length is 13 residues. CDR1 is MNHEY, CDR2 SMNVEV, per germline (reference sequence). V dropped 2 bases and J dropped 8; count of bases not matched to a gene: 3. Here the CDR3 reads CASSLTGAHEQFF. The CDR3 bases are TGTGCCAGCAGTTTAACAGGGGCTCATGAGCAGTTCTTC.

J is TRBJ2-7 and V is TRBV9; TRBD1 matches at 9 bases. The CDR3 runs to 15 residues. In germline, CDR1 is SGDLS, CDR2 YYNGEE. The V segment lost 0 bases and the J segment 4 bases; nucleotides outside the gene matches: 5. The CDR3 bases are TGTGCCAGCAGCGTAGCTCTGGGACAGGGTTACGAGCAGTACTTC. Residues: CASSVALGQGYEQYF. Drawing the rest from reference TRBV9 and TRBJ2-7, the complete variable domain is DSGVTQTPKHLITATGQRVTLRCSPRSGDLSVYWYQQSLDQGLQFLIQYYNGEERAKGNILERFSAQQFPDLHSELNLSSLELGDSALYFCASSVALGQGYEQYFGPGTRLTVT.

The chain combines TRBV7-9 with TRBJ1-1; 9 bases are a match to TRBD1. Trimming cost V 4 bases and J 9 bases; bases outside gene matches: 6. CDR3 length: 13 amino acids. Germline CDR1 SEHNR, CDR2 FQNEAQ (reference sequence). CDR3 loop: CASSSQGAQQAFF. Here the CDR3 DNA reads TGTGCCAGCAGCTCACAGGGGGCCCAGCAAGCTTTCTTT.

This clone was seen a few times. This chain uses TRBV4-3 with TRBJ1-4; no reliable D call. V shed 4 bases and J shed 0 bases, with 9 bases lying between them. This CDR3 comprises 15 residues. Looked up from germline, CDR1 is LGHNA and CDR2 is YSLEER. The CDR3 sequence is CASSPSLTTNEKLFF. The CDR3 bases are TGCGCCAGCAGCCCCTCGCTAACAACTAATGAAAAACTGTTTTTT.

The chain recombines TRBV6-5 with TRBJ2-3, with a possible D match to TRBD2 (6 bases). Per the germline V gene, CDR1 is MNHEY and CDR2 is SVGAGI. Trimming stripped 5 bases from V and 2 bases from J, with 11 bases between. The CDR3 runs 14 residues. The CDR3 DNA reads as TGTGCCAGCAGTATCGCGGGGATCACAGATACGCAGTATTTT. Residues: CASSIAGITDTQYF.

The CDR3: CASSRERGEYNEQFF. Written as DNA, the CDR3 is TGCGCCAGCAGCCGGGAGCGGGGGGAGTACAATGAGCAGTTCTTC. The chain employs TRBV4-3 and TRBJ2-1; 9 nucleotides line up with TRBD2. Losses at the gene ends were 4 bases for V and 4 bases for J; bases not matched to a gene: 5. The germline V gene has CDR1 LGHNA and CDR2 YSLEER. CDR3 length: 15 residues.

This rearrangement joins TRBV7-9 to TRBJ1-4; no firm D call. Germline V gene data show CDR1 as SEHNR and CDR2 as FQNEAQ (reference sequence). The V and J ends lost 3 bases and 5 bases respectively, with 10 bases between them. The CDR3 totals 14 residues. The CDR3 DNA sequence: TGTGCCAGCAGCTTTGGACCCCGGAATGAAAAACTGTTTTTT. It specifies CASSFGPRNEKLFF. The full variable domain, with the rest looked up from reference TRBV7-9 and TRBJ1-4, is DTGVSQNPRHKITKRGQNVTFRCDPISEHNRLYWYRQTLGQGPEFLTYFQNEAQLEKSRLLSDRFSAERPKGSFSTLEIQRTEQGDSAMYLCASSFGPRNEKLFFGSGTQLSVL.

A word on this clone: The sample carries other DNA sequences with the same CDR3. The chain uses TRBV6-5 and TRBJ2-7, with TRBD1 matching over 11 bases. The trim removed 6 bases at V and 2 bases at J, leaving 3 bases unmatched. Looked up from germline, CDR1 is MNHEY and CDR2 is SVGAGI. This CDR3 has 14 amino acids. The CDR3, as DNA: TGTGCCAGCAGCCCGGGACAGGGGGCCTACGAGCAGTACTTC. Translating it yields CASSPGQGAYEQYF.

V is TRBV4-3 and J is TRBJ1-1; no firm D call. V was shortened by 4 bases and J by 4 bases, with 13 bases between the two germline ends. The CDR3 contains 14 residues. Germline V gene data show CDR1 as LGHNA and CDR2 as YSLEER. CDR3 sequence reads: CASSLILGFTEAFF. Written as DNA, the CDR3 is TGCGCCAGCAGCCTCATCCTGGGGTTCACTGAAGCTTTCTTT.

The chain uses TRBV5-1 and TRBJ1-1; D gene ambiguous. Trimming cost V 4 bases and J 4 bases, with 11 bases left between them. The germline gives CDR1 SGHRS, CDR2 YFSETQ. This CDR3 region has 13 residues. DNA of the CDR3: TGCGCCAGCAGCCCGAAGGTGGGCACTGAAGCTTTCTTT. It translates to CASSPKVGTEAFF.

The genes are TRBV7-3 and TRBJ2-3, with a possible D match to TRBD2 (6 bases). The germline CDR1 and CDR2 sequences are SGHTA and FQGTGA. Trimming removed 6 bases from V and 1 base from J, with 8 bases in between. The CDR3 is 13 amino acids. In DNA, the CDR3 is TGTGCCAGCAGTTGGGGGGGCACAGATACGCAGTATTTT. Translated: CASSWGGTDTQYF.

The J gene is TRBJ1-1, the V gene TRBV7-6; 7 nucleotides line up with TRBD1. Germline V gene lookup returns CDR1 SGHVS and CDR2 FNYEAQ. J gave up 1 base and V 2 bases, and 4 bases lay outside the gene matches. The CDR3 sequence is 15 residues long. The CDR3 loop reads CASSLLSGGNTEAFF. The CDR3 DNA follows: TGTGCCAGCAGCTTACTATCAGGGGGGAACACTGAAGCTTTCTTT. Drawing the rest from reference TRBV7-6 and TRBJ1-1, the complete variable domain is GAGVSQSPRYKVTKRGQDVALRCDPISGHVSLYWYRQALGQGPEFLTYFNYEAQQDKSGLPNDRFSAERPEGSISTLTIQRTEQRDSAMYRCASSLLSGGNTEAFFGQGTRLTVV.

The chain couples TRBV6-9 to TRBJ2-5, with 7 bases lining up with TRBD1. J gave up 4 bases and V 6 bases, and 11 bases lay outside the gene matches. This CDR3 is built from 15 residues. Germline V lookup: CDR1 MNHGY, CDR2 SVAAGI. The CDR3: CASSTGQSRGETQYF. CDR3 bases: TGTGCCAGCAGCACGGGACAGTCGAGGGGAGAGACCCAGTACTTC.

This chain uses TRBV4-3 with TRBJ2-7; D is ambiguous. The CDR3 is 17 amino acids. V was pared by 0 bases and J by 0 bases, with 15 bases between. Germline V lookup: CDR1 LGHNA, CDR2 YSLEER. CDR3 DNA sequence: TGCGCCAGCAGCCAAGATATCTCGGACGCCAGCTCCTACGAGCAGTACTTC. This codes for CASSQDISDASSYEQYF.

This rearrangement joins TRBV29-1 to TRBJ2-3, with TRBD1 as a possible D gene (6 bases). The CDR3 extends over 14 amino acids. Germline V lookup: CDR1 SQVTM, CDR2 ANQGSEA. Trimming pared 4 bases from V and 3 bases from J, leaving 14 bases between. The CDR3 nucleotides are TGCAGCGTTGCCAGGGGCGAGGTGACAGATACGCAGTATTTT. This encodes CSVARGEVTDTQYF.

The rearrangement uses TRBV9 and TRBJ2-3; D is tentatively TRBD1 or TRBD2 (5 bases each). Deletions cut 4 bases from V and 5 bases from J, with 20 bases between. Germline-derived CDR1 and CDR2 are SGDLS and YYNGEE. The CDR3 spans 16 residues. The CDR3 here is CASSSDPGRAVDTQYF. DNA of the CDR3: TGTGCCAGCAGCTCAGACCCGGGACGTGCGGTAGATACGCAGTATTTT.

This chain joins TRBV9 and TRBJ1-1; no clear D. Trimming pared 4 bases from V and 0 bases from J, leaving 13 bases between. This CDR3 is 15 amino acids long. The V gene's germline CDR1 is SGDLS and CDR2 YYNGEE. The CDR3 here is CASSPLGGMNTEAFF. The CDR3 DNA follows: TGTGCCAGCAGCCCCCTCGGAGGGATGAACACTGAAGCTTTCTTT. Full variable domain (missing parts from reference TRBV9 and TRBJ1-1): DSGVTQTPKHLITATGQRVTLRCSPRSGDLSVYWYQQSLDQGLQFLIQYYNGEERAKGNILERFSAQQFPDLHSELNLSSLELGDSALYFCASSPLGGMNTEAFFGQGTRLTVV.

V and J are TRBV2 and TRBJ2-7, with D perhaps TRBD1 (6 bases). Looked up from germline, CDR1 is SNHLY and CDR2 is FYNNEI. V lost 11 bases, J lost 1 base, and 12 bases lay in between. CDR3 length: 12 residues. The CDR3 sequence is CAGLGQSYEQYF. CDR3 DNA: TGTGCCGGACTCGGACAGTCCTACGAGCAGTACTTC. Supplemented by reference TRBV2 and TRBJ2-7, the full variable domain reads EPEVTQTPSHQVTQMGQEVILRCVPISNHLYFYWYRQILGQKVEFLVSFYNNEISEKSEIFDDQFSVERPDGSNFTLKIRSTKLEDSAMYFCAGLGQSYEQYFGPGTRLTVT.

The CDR3 reads CASSVAGPRQAGRTDTQYF. The CDR3 DNA reads TGTGCCAGCAGCGTAGCTGGGCCCCGTCAAGCGGGGCGTACAGATACGCAGTATTTT. The rearrangement joins TRBV9 to TRBJ2-3; 7 positions match TRBD2. Germline CDR1 SGDLS, CDR2 YYNGEE. V lost 0 bases to trimming and J lost 3 bases; unmatched junction nucleotides: 16. The CDR3 has 19 amino acids.

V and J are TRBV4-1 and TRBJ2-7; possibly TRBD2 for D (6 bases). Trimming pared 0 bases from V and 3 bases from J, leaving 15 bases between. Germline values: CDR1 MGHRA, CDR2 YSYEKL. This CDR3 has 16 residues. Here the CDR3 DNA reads TGCGCCAGCAGCCAAGAGCCAAACCGGGACTTCTACGAGCAGTACTTC. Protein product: CASSQEPNRDFYEQYF.

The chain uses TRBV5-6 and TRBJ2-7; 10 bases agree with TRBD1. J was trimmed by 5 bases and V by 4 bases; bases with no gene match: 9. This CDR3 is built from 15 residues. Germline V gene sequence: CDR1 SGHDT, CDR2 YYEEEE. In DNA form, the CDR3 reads TGTGCCAGCAGCCCCGCCGGGACAGGGGTAGACGAGCAGTACTTC. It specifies CASSPAGTGVDEQYF.

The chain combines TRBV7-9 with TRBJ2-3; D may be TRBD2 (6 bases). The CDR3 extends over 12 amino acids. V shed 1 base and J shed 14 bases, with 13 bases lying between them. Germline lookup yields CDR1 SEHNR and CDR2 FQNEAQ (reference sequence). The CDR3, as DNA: TGTGCCAGCAGCTTAGAGGAGGGATCCCCGTATTTT. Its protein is CASSLEEGSPYF.

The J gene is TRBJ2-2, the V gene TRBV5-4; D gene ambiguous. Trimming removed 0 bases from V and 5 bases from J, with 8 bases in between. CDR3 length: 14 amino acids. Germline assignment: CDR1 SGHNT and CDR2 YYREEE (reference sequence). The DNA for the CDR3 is TGTGCCAGCAGCTTGGCGCTAGGGACCGGGGAGCTGTTTTTT. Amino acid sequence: CASSLALGTGELFF.

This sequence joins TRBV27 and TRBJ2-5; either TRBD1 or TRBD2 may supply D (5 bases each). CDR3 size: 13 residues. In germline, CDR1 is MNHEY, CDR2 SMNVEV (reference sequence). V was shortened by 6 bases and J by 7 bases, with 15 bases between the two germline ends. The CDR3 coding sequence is TGTGCCAGCAGGCTGGGGACGGCCGGGACCCAGTACTTC. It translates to CASRLGTAGTQYF.

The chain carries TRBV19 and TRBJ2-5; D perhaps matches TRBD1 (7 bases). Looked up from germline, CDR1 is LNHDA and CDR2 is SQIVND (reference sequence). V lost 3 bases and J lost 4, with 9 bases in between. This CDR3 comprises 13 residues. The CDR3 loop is CASSIQGGETQYF. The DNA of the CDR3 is TGTGCCAGTAGTATCCAGGGGGGAGAGACCCAGTACTTC.

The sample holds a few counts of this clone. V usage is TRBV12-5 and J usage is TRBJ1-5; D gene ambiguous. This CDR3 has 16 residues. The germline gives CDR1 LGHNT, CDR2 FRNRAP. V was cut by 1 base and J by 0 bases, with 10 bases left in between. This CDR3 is CASGLGPIYSNQPQHF. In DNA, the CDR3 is TGTGCTAGTGGTTTGGGACCAATTTATAGCAATCAGCCCCAGCATTTT.

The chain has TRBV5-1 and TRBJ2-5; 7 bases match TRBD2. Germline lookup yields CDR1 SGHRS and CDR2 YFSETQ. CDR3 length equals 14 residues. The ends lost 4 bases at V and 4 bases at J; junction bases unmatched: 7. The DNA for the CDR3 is TGCGCCAGCAGCGAGACTAGCAGGCTAGAGACCCAGTACTTC. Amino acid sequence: CASSETSRLETQYF.

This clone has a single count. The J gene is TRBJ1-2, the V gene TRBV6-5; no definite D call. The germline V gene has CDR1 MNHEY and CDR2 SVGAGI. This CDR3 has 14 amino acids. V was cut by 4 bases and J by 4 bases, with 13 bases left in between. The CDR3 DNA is TGTGCCAGCAGTTTAGGTGGGTTAGGCTATGGCTACACCTTC. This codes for CASSLGGLGYGYTF.

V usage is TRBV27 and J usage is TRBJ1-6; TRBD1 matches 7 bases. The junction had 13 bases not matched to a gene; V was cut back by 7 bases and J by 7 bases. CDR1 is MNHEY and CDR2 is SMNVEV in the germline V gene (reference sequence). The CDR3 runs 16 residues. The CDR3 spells CASTTGVYALNSPLHF. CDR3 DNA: TGTGCCAGCACAACAGGGGTTTATGCCTTAAATTCACCCCTCCACTTT.